These 17 T cell receptor beta chains originate from one sample sequenced in a study of metastatic and nonmetastatic thyroid tumors. Ahead of thyroid surgery, no patient had received treatment of any kind. With MiXCR, TCRdb reprocessed the PCR reads. The sample holds approximately 50,000 clones, around 4% seen once. The sequenced material came from blood. These TCRs come from a female donor with papillary thyroid cancer or a benign thyroid nodule (not recorded which). Some clones in this sample may be carry-over from other donors' samples.

This clone was seen many times. Without the conserved terminal phenylalanine or tryptophan, this CDR3 likely stems from a read error. V and J are TRBV12-3 or TRBV12-4 and TRBJ1-5, with 7 bases matching TRBD1. V shed 5 bases, J shed 0 bases, and the junction held 1 base outside the gene matches. The CDR3 length is 14 residues. The CDR3 protein is CASSRTGSNQPQHS. Written as DNA, the CDR3 is TGTGCCAGCAGTCGGACAGGTAGCAATCAGCCCCAGCATTCT.

This clone was seen many times. The chain combines TRBV15 with TRBJ2-5, with D possibly TRBD2 on 5 matching bases. V lost 3 bases and J 5 bases, leaving 10 bases between the germline ends. Germline CDR1 reads LNHNV; CDR2 reads YYDKDF (reference sequence). This CDR3 has 13 residues. Written as DNA, the CDR3 is TGTGCCACCAGCAGGCTAGCCGGTGAGACCCAGTACTTC. Translated: CATSRLAGETQYF.

This clone has more than one count but fewer than ten. This chain connects TRBV19 to TRBJ2-2; no clear D. Germline loops: CDR1 LNHDA, CDR2 SQIVND (reference sequence). Trimming stripped 3 bases from V and 7 bases from J, with 12 bases between. The CDR3 length is 14 residues. CDR3 sequence (DNA): TGTGCCAGTAGTATCCAGCCGAGCAGCGGGGAGCTGTTTTTT. It yields the protein CASSIQPSSGELFF.

The table lists this clone with many counts. The chain links TRBV25-1 to TRBJ1-1; D gene ambiguous. The CDR3 is 15 amino acids. Germline-derived CDR1 and CDR2 are MGHDK and SYGVNS. The V end was cut by 7 bases, the J end by 6 bases, with 21 bases between. The CDR3 spells CASTYFGSLRSEAFF. CDR3 nucleotide sequence: TGTGCCAGCACCTATTTTGGGAGTTTAAGGTCTGAAGCTTTCTTT.

This clone came up many times. This sequence joins TRBV7-6 and TRBJ2-3; 9 bases fit TRBD1. J was trimmed by 2 bases and V by 4 bases; bases with no gene match: 7. The CDR3 has 16 residues. Germline lookup yields CDR1 SGHVS and CDR2 FNYEAQ. In DNA form, the CDR3 reads TGTGCCAGCAGCTCCCGGGACAGGGATCCCACAGATACGCAGTATTTT. It translates to CASSSRDRDPTDTQYF.

This clone was seen at least ten times. This chain links TRBV30 with TRBJ2-2; D unresolved. CDR3 length equals 12 residues. V lost 4 bases, J lost 6 bases, and 9 bases lay in between. Germline loops: CDR1 GTSNPN, CDR2 SVGIG (reference sequence). Here the CDR3 reads CAWMWRAGELFF. The CDR3, as DNA: TGTGCCTGGATGTGGAGAGCCGGGGAGCTGTTTTTT. Complete variable domain (other parts from reference TRBV30 and TRBJ2-2): SQTIHQWPATLVQPVGSPLSLECTVEGTSNPNLYWYRQAAGRGLQLLFYSVGIGQISSEVPQNLSASRPQDRQFILSSKKLLLSDSGFYLCAWMWRAGELFFGEGSRLTVL.

In its sample, this clone was seen a few times. A much larger clone is a single base away; this may be a read error. The gene calls are TRBV29-1 and TRBJ2-7, with 7 nucleotides matching TRBD1. Germline V gene lookup returns CDR1 SQVTM and CDR2 ANQGSEA. V dropped 4 bases and J dropped 3; count of bases not matched to a gene: 6. This CDR3 has 13 residues. Written as DNA, the CDR3 is TGCAGCGTTGCCGACAGGGTATACTACGAGCAGTACTTC. As protein: CSVADRVYYEQYF.

This clone has more than one count but fewer than ten. The chain has TRBV9 and TRBJ2-1; 10 positions match TRBD1. CDR1 is SGDLS and CDR2 is YYNGEE in the germline V gene. The CDR3 is 12 amino acids. J was trimmed by 5 bases and V by 7 bases; bases with no gene match: 0. CDR3 in amino acids: CASGTGDNEQFF. The DNA of the CDR3 is TGTGCCAGCGGGACAGGGGACAATGAGCAGTTCTTC.

In its sample, this clone was seen a few times. This chain uses TRBV6-4 with TRBJ2-3; D is ambiguous. This CDR3 has 13 residues. V dropped 4 bases and J dropped 1 base, with 6 bases sitting between them. Germline V lookup: CDR1 MRHNA, CDR2 SNTAGT. CDR3 amino acids: CASSVVGTDTQYF. CDR3 DNA sequence: TGTGCCAGCAGTGTGGTTGGCACAGATACGCAGTATTTT.

This clone showed up just a few times. The rearrangement uses TRBV12-3 or TRBV12-4 and TRBJ2-3; D not resolved. Trimming removed 7 bases from V and 1 base from J, with 24 bases in between. The CDR3 has 18 residues. Written as DNA, the CDR3 is TGTGCCAGCATAACCTCCCAAGGTGGGGTCCCGGGCACAGATACGCAGTATTTT. Encoded protein: CASITSQGGVPGTDTQYF.

This clone was seen many times. V is TRBV7-3 and J is TRBJ2-7; D perhaps matches TRBD2 (6 bases). Trimming left V 0 bases short and J 9 bases short, with 18 bases between. The CDR3 runs 15 residues. Germline CDR1 SGHTA, CDR2 FQGTGA. The CDR3 sequence is CASSLTGGTNGRQYF. The DNA of the CDR3 is TGTGCCAGCAGCTTAACGGGAGGTACTAACGGACGGCAGTACTTC.

This clone was detected many times. This chain links TRBV5-1 with TRBJ2-5; tentative D call: TRBD2 (6 bases). The CDR3 spans 16 residues. From germline, CDR1 is SGHRS and CDR2 YFSETQ. V was shortened by 4 bases and J by 5 bases, with 21 bases between the two germline ends. The CDR3 DNA reads TGCGCCAGCAGCCCACAACCTACGGGAGTGGGGGAGACCCAGTACTTC. This translates into CASSPQPTGVGETQYF.

In its sample, this clone was seen many times. V gene TRBV11-2 combines with J gene TRBJ2-5; TRBD1 matches 8 bases. V trimming: 7 bases; J trimming: 1 base; junction bases outside the gene matches: 5. Germline V gene sequence: CDR1 SGHAT, CDR2 FQNNGV. The CDR3 extends over 14 amino acids. Here the CDR3 reads CASTVTGVQETQYF. DNA for the CDR3: TGTGCCAGCACTGTGACAGGGGTCCAAGAGACCCAGTACTTC.

The chain is built from TRBV6-1 and TRBJ2-7; 11 bases are a match to TRBD1. The CDR3 totals 14 residues. Germline V CDR1 and CDR2: MNHNS, SASEGT. J was trimmed by 7 bases and V by 5 bases; bases with no gene match: 7. The CDR3 nucleotides are TGTGCCAGCAGTTGGACAGGGGGCGCGGAGGAGCAGTACTTC. It specifies CASSWTGGAEEQYF.

This clone has just a few counts. The rearrangement uses TRBV28 and TRBJ2-1, with TRBD2 identical over 7 bases. The CDR3 loop spans 19 amino acids. The germline CDR1 and CDR2 sequences are MDHEN and SYDVKM. V trimming: 6 bases; J trimming: 8 bases; junction bases outside the gene matches: 25. CDR3: CASSRRLGLSGGREDEQFF. The CDR3 coding sequence is TGTGCCAGCAGCCGACGGTTGGGACTATCGGGAGGCCGCGAGGATGAGCAGTTCTTC.

This clone is medium-sized in the sample. The gene calls are TRBV2 and TRBJ2-7, with TRBD1 as a possible D gene (6 bases). Germline V gene sequence: CDR1 SNHLY, CDR2 FYNNEI. V lost 9 bases to trimming and J lost 0 bases, with 15 bases between them. The CDR3 covers 14 residues. This chain's CDR3 is CARNRVQSSYEQYF. CDR3 coding DNA: TGTGCCAGAAACAGGGTCCAGAGCTCCTACGAGCAGTACTTC.

This clone was observed at least ten times. The J gene is TRBJ1-2, the V gene TRBV12-3 or TRBV12-4, with 7 bases aligning to TRBD1. This CDR3 is 15 amino acids long. Germline trimming cut 3 bases from V and 6 bases from J; bases unmatched to any gene: 10. The CDR3 here is CASSFSSGQRDGYTF. CDR3 sequence (DNA): TGTGCCAGCAGTTTTAGTTCGGGACAGAGAGATGGCTACACCTTC.